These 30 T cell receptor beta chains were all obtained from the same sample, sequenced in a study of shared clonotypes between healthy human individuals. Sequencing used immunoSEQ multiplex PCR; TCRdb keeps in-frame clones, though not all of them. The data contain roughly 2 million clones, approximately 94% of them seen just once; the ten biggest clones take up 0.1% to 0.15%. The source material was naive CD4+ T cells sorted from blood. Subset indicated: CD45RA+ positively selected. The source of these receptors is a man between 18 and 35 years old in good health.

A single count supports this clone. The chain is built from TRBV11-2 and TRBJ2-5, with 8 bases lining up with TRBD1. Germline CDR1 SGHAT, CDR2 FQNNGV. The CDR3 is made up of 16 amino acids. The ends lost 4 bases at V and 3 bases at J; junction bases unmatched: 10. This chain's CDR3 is CASSSYRRGREETQYF. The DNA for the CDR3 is TGTGCCAGCAGCTCGTACCGCAGGGGGCGCGAAGAGACCCAGTACTTC.

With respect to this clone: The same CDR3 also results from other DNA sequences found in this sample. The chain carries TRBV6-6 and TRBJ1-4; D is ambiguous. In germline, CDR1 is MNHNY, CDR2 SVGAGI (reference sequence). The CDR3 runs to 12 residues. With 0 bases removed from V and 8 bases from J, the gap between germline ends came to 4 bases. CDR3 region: CASSYSGEKLFF. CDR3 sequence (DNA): TGTGCCAGCAGTTACTCTGGGGAAAAACTGTTTTTT.

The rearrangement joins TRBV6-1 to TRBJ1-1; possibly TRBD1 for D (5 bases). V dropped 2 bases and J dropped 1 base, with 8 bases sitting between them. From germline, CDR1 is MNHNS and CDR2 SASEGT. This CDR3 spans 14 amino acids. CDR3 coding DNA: TGTGCCAGCAGTGAACAGGGAAAGAACACTGAAGCTTTCTTT. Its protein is CASSEQGKNTEAFF.

CDR3 DNA: TGTGCCAGCAGCGCCGACACCTACGAGCAGTACTTC. It translates to CASSADTYEQYF. V usage is TRBV9 and J usage is TRBJ2-7, with D unclear. Per germline, CDR1 SGDLS and CDR2 YYNGEE. CDR3 length: 12 amino acids. V dropped 3 bases and J dropped 2 bases, with 6 bases sitting between them.

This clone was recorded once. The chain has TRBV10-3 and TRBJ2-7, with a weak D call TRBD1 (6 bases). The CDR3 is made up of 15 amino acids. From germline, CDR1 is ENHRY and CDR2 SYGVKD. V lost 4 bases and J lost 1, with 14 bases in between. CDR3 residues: CAISVFRDKSYEQYF. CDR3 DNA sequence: TGTGCCATCAGTGTATTCAGGGACAAGTCCTACGAGCAGTACTTC.

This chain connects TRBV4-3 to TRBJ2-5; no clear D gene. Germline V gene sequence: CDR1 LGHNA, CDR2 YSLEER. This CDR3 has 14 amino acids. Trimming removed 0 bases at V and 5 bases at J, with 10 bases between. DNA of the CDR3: TGCGCCAGCAGCCAAGATGCCGGGCCCGAGACCCAGTACTTC. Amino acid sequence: CASSQDAGPETQYF.

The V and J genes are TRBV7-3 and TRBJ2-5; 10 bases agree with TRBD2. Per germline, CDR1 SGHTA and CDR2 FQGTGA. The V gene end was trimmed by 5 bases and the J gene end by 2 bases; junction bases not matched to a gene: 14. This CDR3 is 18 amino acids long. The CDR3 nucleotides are TGTGCCAGCAGCCCAGGGACTAGCGTCCGGAAATCTCAAGAGACCCAGTACTTC. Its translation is CASSPGTSVRKSQETQYF.

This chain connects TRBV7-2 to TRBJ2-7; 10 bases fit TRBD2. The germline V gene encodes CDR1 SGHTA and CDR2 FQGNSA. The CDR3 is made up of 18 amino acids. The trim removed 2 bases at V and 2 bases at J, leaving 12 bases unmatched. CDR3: CASSLRGLAGVKTYEQYF. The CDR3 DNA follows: TGTGCCAGCAGCTTACGTGGGCTAGCGGGAGTCAAGACCTACGAGCAGTACTTC.

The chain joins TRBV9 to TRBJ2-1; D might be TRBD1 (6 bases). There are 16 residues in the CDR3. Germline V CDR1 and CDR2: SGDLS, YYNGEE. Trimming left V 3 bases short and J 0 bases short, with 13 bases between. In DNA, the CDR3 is TGTGCCAGCAGCGCCTATACAGGGAGCTCCTACAATGAGCAGTTCTTC. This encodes CASSAYTGSSYNEQFF.

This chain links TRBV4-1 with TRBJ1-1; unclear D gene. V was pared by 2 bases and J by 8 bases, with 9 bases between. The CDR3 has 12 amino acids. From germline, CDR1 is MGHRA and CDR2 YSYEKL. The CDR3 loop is CASSQRTGEAFF. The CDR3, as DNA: TGCGCCAGCAGCCAACGGACGGGGGAAGCTTTCTTT.

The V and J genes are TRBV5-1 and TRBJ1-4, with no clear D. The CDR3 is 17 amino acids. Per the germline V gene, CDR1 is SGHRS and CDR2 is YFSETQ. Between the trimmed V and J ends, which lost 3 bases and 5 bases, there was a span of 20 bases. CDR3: CASSSTRGGVGNEKLFF. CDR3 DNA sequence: TGCGCCAGCAGCTCAACACGTGGCGGGGTCGGGAATGAAAAACTGTTTTTT.

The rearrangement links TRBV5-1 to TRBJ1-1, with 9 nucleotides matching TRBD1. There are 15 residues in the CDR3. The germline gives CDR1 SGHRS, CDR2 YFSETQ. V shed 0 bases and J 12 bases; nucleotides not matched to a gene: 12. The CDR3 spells CASSLESTGGRGTFF. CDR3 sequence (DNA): TGCGCCAGCAGCTTGGAATCCACAGGGGGCAGAGGTACTTTCTTT.

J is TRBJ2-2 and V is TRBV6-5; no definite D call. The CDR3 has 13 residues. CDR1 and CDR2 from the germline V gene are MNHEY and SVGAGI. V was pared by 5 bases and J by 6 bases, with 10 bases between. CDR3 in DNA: TGTGCCAGCAGTAAACCTTTATCCGGGGAGCTGTTTTTT. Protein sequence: CASSKPLSGELFF.

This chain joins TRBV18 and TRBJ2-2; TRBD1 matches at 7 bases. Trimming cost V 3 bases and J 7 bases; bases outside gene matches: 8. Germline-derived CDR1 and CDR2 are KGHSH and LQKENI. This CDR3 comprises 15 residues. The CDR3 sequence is CASSPTGFRVGELFF. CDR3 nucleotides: TGTGCCAGCTCACCGACAGGGTTTCGAGTCGGGGAGCTGTTTTTT.

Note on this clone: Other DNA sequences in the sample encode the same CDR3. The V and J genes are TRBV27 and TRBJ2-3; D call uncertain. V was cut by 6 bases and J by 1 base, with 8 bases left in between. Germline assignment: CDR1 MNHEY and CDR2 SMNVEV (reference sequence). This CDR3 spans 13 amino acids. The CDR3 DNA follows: TGTGCCAGCAGGTTAACAGGCACAGATACGCAGTATTTT. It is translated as CASRLTGTDTQYF.

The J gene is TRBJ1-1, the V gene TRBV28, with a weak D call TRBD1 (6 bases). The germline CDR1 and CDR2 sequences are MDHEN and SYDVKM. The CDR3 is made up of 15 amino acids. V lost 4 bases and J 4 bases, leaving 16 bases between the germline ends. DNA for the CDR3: TGTGCCAGCAGTTCGCCCCTACAGGGAACCACTGAAGCTTTCTTT. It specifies CASSSPLQGTTEAFF.

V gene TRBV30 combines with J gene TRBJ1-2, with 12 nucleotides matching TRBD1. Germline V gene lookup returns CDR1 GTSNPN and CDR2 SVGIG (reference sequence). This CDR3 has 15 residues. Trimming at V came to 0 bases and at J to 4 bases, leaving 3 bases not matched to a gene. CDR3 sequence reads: CAWSVGTGGGYGYTF. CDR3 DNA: TGTGCCTGGAGTGTAGGGACAGGGGGCGGCTATGGCTACACCTTC.

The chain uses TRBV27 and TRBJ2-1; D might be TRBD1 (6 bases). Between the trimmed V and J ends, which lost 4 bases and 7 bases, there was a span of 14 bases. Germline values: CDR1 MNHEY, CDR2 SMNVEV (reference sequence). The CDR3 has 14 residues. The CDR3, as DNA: TGTGCCAGCAGTTGGGGGCTGACAGTGAATGAGCAGTTCTTC. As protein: CASSWGLTVNEQFF.

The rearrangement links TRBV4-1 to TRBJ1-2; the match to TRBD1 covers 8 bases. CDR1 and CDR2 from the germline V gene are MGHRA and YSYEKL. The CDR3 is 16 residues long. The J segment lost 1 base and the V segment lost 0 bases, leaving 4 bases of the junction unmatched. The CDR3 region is CASSQEVGQGNYGYTF. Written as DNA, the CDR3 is TGCGCCAGCAGCCAAGAGGTAGGACAGGGTAACTATGGCTACACCTTC.

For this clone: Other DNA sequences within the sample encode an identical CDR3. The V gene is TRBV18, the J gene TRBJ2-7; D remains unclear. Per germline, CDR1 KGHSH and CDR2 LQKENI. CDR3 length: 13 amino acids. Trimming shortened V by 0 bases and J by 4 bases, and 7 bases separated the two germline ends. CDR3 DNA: TGTGCCAGCTCACCACCTGGTCTATACGAGCAGTACTTC. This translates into CASSPPGLYEQYF.

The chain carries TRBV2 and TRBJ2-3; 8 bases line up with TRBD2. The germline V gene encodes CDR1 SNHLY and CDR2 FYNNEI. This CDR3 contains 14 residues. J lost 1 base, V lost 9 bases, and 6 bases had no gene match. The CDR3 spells CARGLSGGTDTQYF. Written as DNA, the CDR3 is TGTGCCAGGGGTCTTAGCGGGGGCACAGATACGCAGTATTTT.

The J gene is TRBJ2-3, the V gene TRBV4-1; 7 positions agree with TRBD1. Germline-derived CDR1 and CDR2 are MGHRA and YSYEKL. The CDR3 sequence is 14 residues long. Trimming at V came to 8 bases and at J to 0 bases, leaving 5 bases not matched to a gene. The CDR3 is CASAQTGSTDTQYF. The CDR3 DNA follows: TGCGCCAGCGCTCAGACAGGGAGCACAGATACGCAGTATTTT.

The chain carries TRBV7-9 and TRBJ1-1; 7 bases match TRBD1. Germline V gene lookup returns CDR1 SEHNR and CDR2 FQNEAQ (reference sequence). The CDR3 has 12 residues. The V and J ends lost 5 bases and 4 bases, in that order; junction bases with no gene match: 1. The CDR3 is CASSRTGTEAFF. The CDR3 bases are TGTGCCAGCAGCCGGACAGGCACTGAAGCTTTCTTT.

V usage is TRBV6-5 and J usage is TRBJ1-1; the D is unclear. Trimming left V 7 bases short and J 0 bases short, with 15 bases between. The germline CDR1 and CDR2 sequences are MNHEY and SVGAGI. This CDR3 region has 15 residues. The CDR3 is CASTASNLLNTEAFF. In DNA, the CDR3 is TGTGCCAGCACTGCTTCGAACCTCTTGAACACTGAAGCTTTCTTT.

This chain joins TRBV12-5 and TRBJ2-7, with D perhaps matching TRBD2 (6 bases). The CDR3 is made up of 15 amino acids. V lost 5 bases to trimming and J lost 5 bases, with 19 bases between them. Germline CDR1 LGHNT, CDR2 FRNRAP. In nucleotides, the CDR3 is TGTGCTAGTGGTCCCCTGGTTGGCGGGAAAAACGAGCAGTACTTC. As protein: CASGPLVGGKNEQYF.

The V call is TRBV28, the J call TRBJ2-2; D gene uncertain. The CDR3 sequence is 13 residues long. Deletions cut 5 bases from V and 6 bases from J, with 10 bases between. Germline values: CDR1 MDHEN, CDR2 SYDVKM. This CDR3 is CASSRPASGELFF. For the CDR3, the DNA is TGTGCCAGCAGTCGACCGGCGTCCGGGGAGCTGTTTTTT.

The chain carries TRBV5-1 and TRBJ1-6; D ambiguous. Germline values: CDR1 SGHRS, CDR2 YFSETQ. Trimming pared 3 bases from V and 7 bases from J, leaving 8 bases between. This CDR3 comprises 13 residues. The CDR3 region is CASSWAENSPLHF. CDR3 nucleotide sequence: TGCGCCAGCAGCTGGGCAGAAAATTCACCCCTCCACTTT.

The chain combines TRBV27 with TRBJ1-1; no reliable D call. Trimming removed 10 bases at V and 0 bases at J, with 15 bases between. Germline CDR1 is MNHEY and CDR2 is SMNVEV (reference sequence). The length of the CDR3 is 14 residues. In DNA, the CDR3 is TGTGCCACCCAGACCCGGGGATTGAACACTGAAGCTTTCTTT. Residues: CATQTRGLNTEAFF.

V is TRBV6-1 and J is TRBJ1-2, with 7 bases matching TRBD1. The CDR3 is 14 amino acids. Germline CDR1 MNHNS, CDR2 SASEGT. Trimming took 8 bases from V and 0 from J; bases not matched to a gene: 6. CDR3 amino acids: CASVWTGANYGYTF. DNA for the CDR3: TGTGCCAGCGTTTGGACAGGAGCTAACTATGGCTACACCTTC.

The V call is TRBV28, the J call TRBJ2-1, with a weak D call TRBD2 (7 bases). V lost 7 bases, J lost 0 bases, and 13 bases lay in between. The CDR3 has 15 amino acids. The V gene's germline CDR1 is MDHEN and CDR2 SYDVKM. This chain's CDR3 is CASIEGGPSYNEQFF. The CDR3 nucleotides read TGTGCCAGCATAGAGGGGGGGCCCTCCTACAATGAGCAGTTCTTC.